The clone carrying this T cell receptor (beta chain) was detected a few times. The antigen is undetermined. In building TCR beta libraries, iRepertoire HTBI primers were used together with Arm-PCR of CDR3 regions. TCRdb reprocessed the multiplex PCR reads with MiXCR, giving one entry per CDR3 protein. The table lists hundreds of thousands of distinct CDR3 sequences, approximately 15% of them singletons. Time point in this sample: newly diagnosed GD, antithyroid drugs for less than 3 months. With RNA extracted from PBMCs as input, the TCR library was made. This sample stems from a study of regulatory T cells in long-lasting Graves disease. This CDR3 comprises 19 residues. V lost 0 bases and J lost 10, with 28 bases in between. Germline CDR1 reads ENHRY; CDR2 reads SYGVKD. Study-wide points: Newly diagnosed disease favored TRBV20-1 and TRBJ2-1 over persistent disease. The analysis examined peripheral blood only and excluded thyroid tissue.

This same sample was also part of a study on T cells in Graves' hyperthyroidism and ophthalmopathy. That paper states: Uncontrolled infection, other autoimmune disease, pregnancy or lactation led to exclusion. On the basis of clinical symptoms, serum thyroxine and TRAb, thyroid ultrasound and orbital computed tomography, diagnoses were made.

This chain uses TRBV10-3 with TRBJ2-1; tentative D call: TRBD2 (6 bases). This clonotype originated in a woman younger than 45 with Graves disease. Specimen: peripheral blood mononuclear cells (PBMCs), collected at new diagnosis, from a patient treated with antithyroid drugs. The CDR3 DNA reads TGTGCCATCAGTGAGTCGATTATCCAGCGGAGGGCGGAGAGGGAGGAGCAGTTCTTC. Its protein is CAISESIIQRRAEREEQFF.